This TCR beta chain was profiled in a study of blood T cells in healthy people across ages. This clonotype came up many times. A second PCR, run for about 7 to 11 cycles, used a sample-barcoded 5' primer plus a J-beta primer mix. Using its own MiXCR run on the 5' RACE reads, TCRdb lists one record per CDR3 protein. The sample lists around 850,000 distinct CDR3 sequences, 35% to 40% seen once, with 10% to 15% in the top ten. Trimming removed 4 bases at V and 11 bases at J, with 23 bases between. The germline CDR1 and CDR2 sequences are SQVTM and ANQGSEA. The CDR3 loop spans 14 amino acids. The TCR sequence derives from a man aged 18 to 30 in good health. This chain links TRBV29-1 with TRBJ2-5; the D gene is possibly TRBD2 (6 bases). The specimen sequenced was blood. The CDR3 nucleotides read TGCAGCGTTGTCAGTAGTACGGGAGACAATGAGCAGTACTTC. This translates into CSVVSSTGDNEQYF.